This T cell receptor (beta chain) was sequenced for a study of high-grade serous ovarian cancer treatment subgroups. Study-wide points: Only CDR3 was analyzed; CDR1 and CDR2 were not.

Profiled with immunoSEQ multiplex PCR; TCRdb holds only in-frame clones, not every one. Of about 16,000 clones listed, under 85% were seen once; the top ten hold more than 3.5%. CDR3 length equals 18 residues. The germline V and J ends were trimmed by 1 base and 3 bases, with 16 bases remaining between them. Germline V CDR1 and CDR2: MNHEY, SMNVEV (reference sequence). With respect to this clone: Its specificity is unknown.

The tumor samples were collected prior to definitive surgery or chemotherapy. Material for sequencing was tumor tissue. The TCR comes from a human donor with high-grade serous ovarian cancer. V usage is TRBV27 and J usage is TRBJ2-6, with a possible D match to TRBD1 (6 bases). The CDR3 region is CASSLYSTGQRGANVLTF. The CDR3 nucleotides are TGTGCCAGCAGTTTATACTCGACAGGTCAACGTGGGGCCAACGTCCTGACTTTC. Full variable domain (remainder filled in from reference TRBV27 and TRBJ2-6): EAQVTQNPRYLITVTGKKLTVTCSQNMNHEYMSWYRQDPGLGLRQIYYSMNVEVTDKGDVPEGYKVSRKEKRNFPLILESPSPNQTSLYFCASSLYSTGQRGANVLTFGAGSRLTVL.